This is a list of T cell receptor beta chains from one sample in a study of blood T cell repertoires in COVID-19. TCRdb's table, derived via immunoSEQ multiplex PCR, lists solely in-frame clones and lacks some. The sample consists of about 310,000 clones, 70% to 90% of them appearing once. Sequenced material: PBMCs or T cells enriched from blood (not recorded which). The origin of the receptors is a woman aged 40 to 50 who had recovered from COVID-19. CDR3s include the opening cysteine and the closing phenylalanine or tryptophan. D genes are given only for firm matches. Clone size is stated in some rows and not others, as once, few, many or a class when expanded.

CDR3aa	CDR3nt	abundance	v_gene	j_gene	d_gene
CASSQSLGQGRNTIYF	TGTGCCAGCAGCCAGTCATTGGGACAGGGGAGAAACACCATATATTTT	-	TRBV4-2	TRBJ1-3	TRBD1
CASSEGGNAVTGELFF	TGTGCCAGCAGTGAGGGCGGGAATGCGGTCACCGGGGAGCTGTTTTTT	-	TRBV6-1	TRBJ2-2	-
CASSPTPGTSGGQETQYF	TGCGCCAGCAGCCCGACCCCCGGGACTAGCGGGGGACAAGAGACCCAGTACTTC	once	TRBV4-1	TRBJ2-5	TRBD2
CASRSGTEISEAFF	TGTGCCAGCAGGTCCGGGACAGAAATATCTGAAGCTTTCTTT	-	TRBV7-2	TRBJ1-1	TRBD1
CASSIKGELNQPQHF	TGTGCCAGTAGTATAAAGGGGGAACTCAATCAGCCCCAGCATTTT	once	TRBV19	TRBJ1-5	-
CASSPRLAGGFTDTQYF	TGTGCCAGCAGTCCCCGACTAGCGGGGGGATTCACAGATACGCAGTATTTT	-	TRBV6-6	TRBJ2-3	TRBD2
CASSQHPSGGNTQYF	TGCGCCAGCAGCCAACACCCTAGCGGGGGAAATACGCAGTATTTT	-	TRBV4-3	TRBJ2-3	TRBD2
CASSLQGLTRGYTF	TGTGCCAGCAGCTTACAGGGGCTAACAAGGGGCTACACCTTC	-	TRBV7-2	TRBJ1-2	-
CASSYGTIFPDEQYF	TGTGCCAGCAGTTACGGGACTATATTCCCCGACGAGCAGTACTTC	-	TRBV6-2/TRBV6-3	TRBJ2-7	TRBD2
CASSQEKSYTQYF	TGCGCCAGCAGCCAAGAAAAATCGTATACGCAGTATTTT	-	TRBV4-3	TRBJ2-3	-
CASSLGQMEQYF	TGCGCCAGCAGTTTGGGCCAGATGGAGCAGTACTTC	-	TRBV5-1	TRBJ2-7	-
CSASGYSGGMRNTEAFF	TGCAGTGCTAGTGGCTACTCAGGGGGCATGCGGAACACTGAAGCTTTCTTT	-	TRBV20-1	TRBJ1-1	TRBD1
CASSLSSGNTIYF	TGTGCCAGCAGCCTTAGTTCTGGAAACACCATATATTTT	-	TRBV9	TRBJ1-3	-
CASSSPWRELYGYTF	TGTGCCAGCAGTTCCCCGTGGAGGGAACTCTATGGCTACACCTTC	-	TRBV6-5	TRBJ1-2	-
CASTMRSPGWVGELFF	TGTGCCAGTACCATGAGGAGTCCGGGGTGGGTCGGGGAGCTGTTTTTT	-	TRBV19	TRBJ2-2	-
CASNPGSSTDTQYF	TGTGCCAGCAACCCGGGATCGTCCACAGATACGCAGTATTTT	-	TRBV9	TRBJ2-3	-
CSVQTGDNSPLHF	TGCAGCGTCCAGACAGGGGATAATTCACCCCTCCACTTT	-	TRBV29-1	TRBJ1-6	TRBD1
CASSLGGVGTDTQYF	TGTGCCAGCAGTTTAGGCGGGGTGGGCACAGATACGCAGTATTTT	-	TRBV27	TRBJ2-3	-
CSVADRGKETQYF	TGCAGCGTTGCGGACAGGGGCAAGGAGACCCAGTACTTC	-	TRBV29-1	TRBJ2-5	TRBD1
CASSLESNEQFF	TGTGCCAGCAGCTTGGAGAGCAATGAGCAGTTCTTC	-	TRBV7-9	TRBJ2-1	-
CASSSRDRVTEAFF	TGTGCCAGCAGCAGCCGGGACAGGGTCACTGAAGCTTTCTTT	once	TRBV3-1/TRBV3-2	TRBJ1-1	TRBD1
CAISWGADTQYF	TGTGCCATCAGCTGGGGCGCAGATACGCAGTATTTT	-	TRBV10-3	TRBJ2-3	-
CASSQTGNEQFF	TGCGCCAGCAGCCAAACAGGGAATGAGCAGTTCTTC	-	TRBV4-1	TRBJ2-1	-
CASMTSTDTQYF	TGTGCCAGCATGACTAGCACAGATACGCAGTATTTT	-	TRBV2	TRBJ2-3	-
CASSSGLNYGYTF	TGTGCCAGCAGTTCGGGTCTTAACTATGGCTACACCTTC	-	TRBV12-3/TRBV12-4	TRBJ1-2	-
CASSPGGDQPQHF	TGTGCCAGCTCACCGGGAGGAGACCAGCCCCAGCATTTT	-	TRBV18	TRBJ1-5	-
CASSLRQGNTEAFF	TGCGCCAGCAGCTTAAGGCAGGGCAACACTGAAGCTTTCTTT	-	TRBV5-1	TRBJ1-1	-
CASSQDAREFNTEAFF	TGCGCCAGCAGCCAAGACGCCAGGGAATTTAACACTGAAGCTTTCTTT	-	TRBV4-1	TRBJ1-1	-
CALQGTNTGELFF	TGTGCCTTGCAGGGTACGAACACCGGGGAGCTGTTTTTT	-	TRBV24-1	TRBJ2-2	-
CASSSHRGQTNQPQHF	TGTGCCAGCAGCTCCCACCGGGGACAGACCAATCAGCCCCAGCATTTT	-	TRBV5-8	TRBJ1-5	TRBD1
CASSIVIGSAGVGNEQFF	TGTGCCAGTAGTATAGTTATCGGGTCGGCGGGAGTCGGCAATGAGCAGTTCTTC	-	TRBV19	TRBJ2-1	TRBD2
CSAGRGNEQFF	TGCAGTGCTGGCAGGGGAAATGAGCAGTTCTTC	-	TRBV20-1	TRBJ2-1	-
CASGSDSLSYGYTF	TGTGCCAGCGGGTCGGACAGCCTTAGCTATGGCTACACCTTC	-	TRBV5-8	TRBJ1-2	-
CASSPTGGSEQFF	TGTGCCAGCAGTCCGACAGGGGGCTCTGAGCAGTTCTTC	-	TRBV7-9	TRBJ2-1	TRBD1
CASSLNAGGVVSEQFF	TGTGCCAGCAGCTTAAACGCAGGGGGCGTTGTAAGTGAGCAGTTCTTC	-	TRBV7-3	TRBJ2-1	TRBD1
CASSPRQGRTGELFF	TGTGCCAGCAGCCCTCGACAGGGAAGGACCGGGGAGCTGTTTTTT	-	TRBV11-2	TRBJ2-2	TRBD1
CASSLVSGRGTDTQYF	TGTGCCAGCAGCTTAGTTAGCGGGAGGGGGACAGATACGCAGTATTTT	-	TRBV11-3	TRBJ2-3	TRBD2
CASSKDSYRYEQYF	TGTGCCAGCAGCAAGGACAGCTATCGCTACGAGCAGTACTTC	once	TRBV5-4	TRBJ2-7	-
CASSSTGTYGYTF	TGTGCCAGCTCTTCCACAGGGACCTATGGCTACACCTTC	-	TRBV25-1	TRBJ1-2	-
CASSSTGGYEKLFF	TGTGCCAGCAGTTCCACAGGGGGGTACGAAAAACTGTTTTTT	-	TRBV27	TRBJ1-4	TRBD1
CASRTSGGPQETQYF	TGTGCCAGCAGAACTAGCGGGGGCCCGCAAGAGACCCAGTACTTC	-	TRBV28	TRBJ2-5	TRBD2
CSASLRDNEQFF	TGCAGTGCTAGTTTGCGAGACAATGAGCAGTTCTTC	-	TRBV20-1	TRBJ2-1	-
CASSFIGGRVGDTQYF	TGTGCCAGCAGTTTCATTGGCGGGAGGGTGGGAGATACGCAGTATTTT	-	TRBV27	TRBJ2-3	TRBD2
CASSSGQVEKLFF	TGTGCCAGCAGCTCAGGACAGGTTGAAAAACTGTTTTTT	-	TRBV3-1/TRBV3-2	TRBJ1-4	TRBD1
CASSSRGTAKNTGELFF	TGTGCCAGCAGCTCTAGGGGGACAGCCAAGAACACCGGGGAGCTGTTTTTT	-	TRBV5-6	TRBJ2-2	TRBD1
CATSLTGKGETQYF	TGTGCCACCAGCCTGACAGGGAAGGGGGAGACCCAGTACTTC	-	TRBV24-1	TRBJ2-5	TRBD1
CASSHRTENTEAFF	TGTGCCAGCAGTCACCGTACAGAGAACACTGAAGCTTTCTTT	-	TRBV6-5	TRBJ1-1	-
CSVFPTSGGGNEQFF	TGCAGCGTTTTCCCTACTAGCGGGGGAGGGAATGAGCAGTTCTTC	-	TRBV29-1	TRBJ2-1	TRBD2